The rows below give T cell receptor beta chains drawn from one sample of a study of CD8 T cells in ankylosing spondylitis. Via MiXCR, TCRdb re-called the 5' RACE reads, giving one row per CDR3 protein. The sample includes 350,000 or so distinct CDR3 sequences, 14% to 15% seen only once; the top ten take 1.1%. The sequencing sample was made of blood, either unsorted or a sorted T cell fraction (not recorded which). The receptors stem from a male donor with ankylosing spondylitis or in good health (not recorded which). The CDR3 runs from the conserved cysteine through the conserved F or W. The D gene is left open where the match is weak. Only part of the rows carry a size: once, few, many, or a class if the clone is expanded.

J gene	D gene	V gene	clone size	CDR3 DNA	CDR3 protein
TRBJ2-7	TRBD2	TRBV4-2	few	TGTGCCAGCAGCCAAGATAGGGCTAGCGGCTCCTACGAGCAGTACTTC	CASSQDRASGSYEQYF
TRBJ1-4	-	TRBV6-6	many	TGTGCCAGCAGCCGAGGGGGGGAAAAACTGTTTTTT	CASSRGGEKLFF
TRBJ1-5	TRBD1	TRBV6-1	-	TGTGCCAGCAGCACAGGGGCAGGGGGCTTAGGAGATCAGCCCCAGCATTTT	CASSTGAGGLGDQPQHF
TRBJ1-5	TRBD1	TRBV5-1	many	TGCGCCAGCAGCGTCCGGGACAGGGATATTGGCAATCAGCCCCAGCATTTT	CASSVRDRDIGNQPQHF
TRBJ2-2	TRBD1	TRBV12-3/TRBV12-4	-	TGTGCCAGCAGTCCCCACGGTGGGTCGACAGGGTGGACCGGGGAGCTGTTTTTT	CASSPHGGSTGWTGELFF
TRBJ1-1	-	TRBV6-1	few	TGTGCCAGCAGTGAAGGGTTAATGAACACTGAAGCTTTCTTT	CASSEGLMNTEAFF
TRBJ1-3	TRBD1	TRBV12-3/TRBV12-4	few	TGTGCCAGCACCCCGGCTGTGGGGGACAGGGGTAACACCATATATTTT	CASTPAVGDRGNTIYF
TRBJ1-2	TRBD1	TRBV6-1	few	TGTGCCAGCTCCCGACAGGGTTTCTATGGCTACACCTTC	CASSRQGFYGYTF
TRBJ2-7	-	TRBV20-1	many	TGCAGTGCTAGAGGAAGCGGGACAGACTCCTACGAGCAGTACTTC	CSARGSGTDSYEQYF
TRBJ1-1	-	TRBV2	few	TGTGCCAGCAGCCCCGGTGGAGGGACCCCTGAAGCTTTCTTT	CASSPGGGTPEAFF
TRBJ2-7	-	TRBV3-1	few	TGTGCCAGCAGCCAAGATTGGCGGCACTACGAGCAGTACTTC	CASSQDWRHYEQYF
TRBJ2-5	-	TRBV6-5	-	TGTGCCAGCAGTTGGGGCCTCTCCCAAGAGACCCAGTACTTC	CASSWGLSQETQYF
TRBJ2-3	-	TRBV7-2	few	TGTGCCAGCAGCTTAGCAGGGTTGTTGGGGACAGATACGCAGTATTTT	CASSLAGLLGTDTQYF
TRBJ2-3	-	TRBV6-4	-	TGTGCCAGCAGTGACTCGAGTTGGGGGGCGAACACAGATACGCAGTATTTT	CASSDSSWGANTDTQYF
TRBJ1-6	TRBD1	TRBV12-3/TRBV12-4	few	TGTGCCAGCAGTTGGGGGACAGGGAACGGTTCACCCCTCCACTTT	CASSWGTGNGSPLHF
TRBJ2-7	TRBD1	TRBV6-4	-	TGTGCCAGCAGTGCCTCTGGGTTTACAGGGGGCGATTCCTACGAGCAGTACTTC	CASSASGFTGGDSYEQYF
TRBJ1-1	-	TRBV29-1	-	TGCAGCACCCGGGACCAACCGAACACTGAAGCTTTCTTT	CSTRDQPNTEAFF
TRBJ2-2	TRBD2	TRBV4-1	-	TGCGCCAGCAGCCAAGATCAGGCTAGCGGACGCACCGGGGAGCTGTTTTTT	CASSQDQASGRTGELFF
TRBJ2-7	TRBD1	TRBV7-8	-	TGTGCCAGCAGCACCCGGACAGGGGGCCCCTACGAGCAGTACTTC	CASSTRTGGPYEQYF
TRBJ1-1	-	TRBV5-1	-	TGCGCCAGCAGCCCCGCCGGGGGACCGAACACTGAAGCTTTCTTT	CASSPAGGPNTEAFF
TRBJ2-3	TRBD2	TRBV7-8	few	TGTGCCAGCAGCCACGGGACTAGTCGGACAGATACGCAGTATTTT	CASSHGTSRTDTQYF
TRBJ2-1	-	TRBV5-4	few	TGTGCCAGCAGCTTGGTAGGGGCCTACAATGAGCAGTTCTTC	CASSLVGAYNEQFF
TRBJ1-2	TRBD1	TRBV20-1	few	TGCAGTGCTACCCGGACAGGGGTTAACTATGGCTACACCTTC	CSATRTGVNYGYTF
TRBJ2-4	-	TRBV4-2	-	TGTGCCAGCAGCCAAGATAAGGGCACCAAAAACATTCAGTACTTC	CASSQDKGTKNIQYF
TRBJ2-5	-	TRBV7-9	few	TGTGCCAGCAGTACCCTTTTTGACAGCCAAGAGACCCAGTACTTC	CASSTLFDSQETQYF
TRBJ1-1	-	TRBV6-1	few	TGTGCCAGCGGGTTTGCGACATCCCTCACTGAAGCTTTCTTT	CASGFATSLTEAFF
TRBJ1-1	TRBD1	TRBV20-1	many	TGCAGTGCTACGACAGGGTCGGTCACTGAAGCTTTCTTT	CSATTGSVTEAFF
TRBJ2-7	-	TRBV7-9	-	TGTGCCAGCAGCCACATGGGGACAAGTCCCTACGAGCAGTACTTC	CASSHMGTSPYEQYF
TRBJ2-5	TRBD1	TRBV20-1	few	TGCAGTGCTAGTAGGGACAGGGTGACCGACTTC	CSASRDRVTDF
TRBJ1-1	-	TRBV2	-	TGTGCCAGCACTAGTGGAGTGACTGAAGCTTTCTTT	CASTSGVTEAFF
TRBJ2-7	-	TRBV12-3/TRBV12-4	-	TGTGCCAGCAGACCCAGGACCGGAGCCTCGAGGGAGCAGTACTTC	CASRPRTGASREQYF
TRBJ2-5	TRBD2	TRBV10-3	few	TGTGCCACATGGACTAGTCGACAAGGAGAGACCCAGTACTTC	CATWTSRQGETQYF
TRBJ2-5	TRBD1	TRBV7-2	-	TGTGCCAGCAGCGTAGACAGGGGGCTTAGGGAGACCCAGTACTTC	CASSVDRGLRETQYF
TRBJ2-3	-	TRBV5-1	few	TGCGCCAGCAGTTTCCAGATGAGGGATACGCAGTATTTT	CASSFQMRDTQYF
TRBJ2-7	-	TRBV12-3/TRBV12-4	-	TGTGCCAGCAGGCCAGGGGCGACCTACGAGCAGTACTTC	CASRPGATYEQYF
TRBJ2-1	-	TRBV9	few	TGTGCCAGCAGCGCCGCTAGGACTTCCAGTTACAATGAGCAGTTCTTC	CASSAARTSSYNEQFF
TRBJ1-1	TRBD1	TRBV20-1	-	TGCAGTGCGGACAGGGGTGTTCGGACTGAAGCTTTCTTT	CSADRGVRTEAFF
TRBJ2-5	TRBD2	TRBV19	few	TGTGCCAGTGGTCCTAGCGGGGAGACCCAGTACTTC	CASGPSGETQYF
TRBJ2-5	-	TRBV12-3/TRBV12-4	-	TGTGCCAGCAGCCCTCAGGGGGGGCAGGGGGAGACCCAGTACTTC	CASSPQGGQGETQYF
TRBJ2-7	-	TRBV29-1	few	TGCAGCGTCGCCCCACAGGAGCCCTACGAGCAGTACTTC	CSVAPQEPYEQYF
TRBJ1-1	-	TRBV5-1	-	TGCGCCAGCAGCTTGGGAGGGGGGGGTCGCACTGAAGCTTTCTTT	CASSLGGGGRTEAFF
TRBJ1-4	TRBD1	TRBV5-1	-	TGCGCCAGCAGCAAGGACAGGGCAACTAATGAAAAACTGTTTTTT	CASSKDRATNEKLFF
TRBJ2-5	-	TRBV6-6	-	TGTGCCAGCAGTTACGGCGCCGAGACCCAGTACTTC	CASSYGAETQYF
TRBJ2-1	-	TRBV7-8	-	TGTGCCAGCAGCTGGACATGGGTCCTAAGCTCCTACAATGAGCAGTTCTTC	CASSWTWVLSSYNEQFF
TRBJ2-1	-	TRBV12-3/TRBV12-4	-	TGTGCCAGCAGTTCGTACACCTACAATGAGCAGTTCTTC	CASSSYTYNEQFF
TRBJ1-1	TRBD1	TRBV5-1	many	TGCGCCAGCAGCTCGGGACAGACTAACACTGAAGCTTTCTTT	CASSSGQTNTEAFF
TRBJ2-7	-	TRBV12-3/TRBV12-4	-	TGTGCCAGCACCCCGGGGGATCTGATCGGCTACGAGCAGTACTTC	CASTPGDLIGYEQYF
TRBJ2-3	TRBD1	TRBV30	-	TGTGCCTGGAGGAGACAGGGCTCCACAGATACGCAGTATTTT	CAWRRQGSTDTQYF
TRBJ2-3	TRBD2	TRBV7-2	many	TGTGCCAGCAGCTTTAGCGGGCCCCTCACAGATACGCAGTATTTT	CASSFSGPLTDTQYF
TRBJ1-6	-	TRBV6-1	-	TGTGCCAGCCGGAGGGAAGCCTATAATTCACCCCTCCACTTT	CASRREAYNSPLHF
TRBJ2-5	-	TRBV25-1	few	TGTGCCGTGGGGGTGCAAGAGACCCAGTACTTC	CAVGVQETQYF
TRBJ1-1	-	TRBV5-4	-	TGTGCCAGCAGAGTCGGCGGTGAAGTTGAAGCTTTCTTT	CASRVGGEVEAFF
TRBJ1-1	-	TRBV29-1	few	TGCAGCGTTGAAGTGGGGAACACTGAAGCTTTCTTT	CSVEVGNTEAFF